The present entry profiles one T cell receptor beta chain with its context. Trimming took 5 bases from V and 3 from J, leaving 13 bases between them. Germline CDR1 reads SGHTA; CDR2 reads FQGNSA. This CDR3 is 14 amino acids long. The record originates from a study of OX40 agonist ivuxolimab in advanced cancers. The overall study: Patients took ivuxolimab, an agonistic anti-OX40 (CD134) antibody.

Measured with immunoSEQ multiplex PCR; TCRdb has only the in-frame clones, and not every one. The top ten clones hold approximately 5% of a sample with fewer than 65,000 clones, 75% to 90% of them seen once. Sample: CD4+ or CD8+ T cells sorted from blood, taken in a trial of the OX40 agonist ivuxolimab. This rearrangement joins TRBV7-2 to TRBJ1-2; tentatively, D is TRBD1 (5 bases). The receptor's source is an adult with an advanced solid tumor such as melanoma, head and neck, liver or kidney cancer. CDR3 loop: CASSPTGTDYGYTF. Written as DNA, the CDR3 is TGTGCCAGCAGCCCGACGGGGACGGACTATGGCTACACCTTC.